The T cell receptor (beta chain) under discussion was sequenced for a study of T cell repertoires in cytomegalovirus infection. TCRdb re-called the reads through MiXCR, storing one row per CDR3 protein. The sample has some 100,000 distinct CDR3 sequences; under 25% are singletons. The sample taken for sequencing was CD8+ T cells from PBMCs. This clonotype was obtained from a human donor in good health (CMV status not recorded). Some clones in this sample may be carry-over from other donors' samples.

In DNA, the CDR3 is TGTGCCAGCAGTAGCGGGAGTGGGTCCTACGAGCAGTACTTC. Its translation is CASSSGSGSYEQYF. The chain links TRBV27 to TRBJ2-7; the match to TRBD2 covers 8 bases. The V segment lost 5 bases and the J segment 1 base; nucleotides outside the gene matches: 4. The CDR3 extends over 14 amino acids. Looked up from germline, CDR1 is MNHEY and CDR2 is SMNVEV (reference sequence).